The 29 T cell receptor beta chains in this list originate from one sample, sequenced in a study of T cells in tuberculosis. Method: immunoSEQ multiplex PCR; TCRdb's copy keeps in-frame clones and lacks some. The table shows 55,000 to 65,000 clones, with around 81% occurring only once. Sorting used thawed, overnight-rested PBMC stained with anti-CD3, a viability dye and GMM-loaded CD1B tetramer. The CD1B tetramers carried C32 glucose monomycolate purified from Rhodococcus equi. Input material: CD1b-GMM tetramer-negative cells sorted from PBMCs. The receptors stem from an adult woman with latent tuberculosis.

This chain joins TRBV9 and TRBJ2-6; 12 bases are a match to TRBD2. The V segment lost 4 bases and the J segment 2 bases; nucleotides outside the gene matches: 10. The length of the CDR3 is 19 residues. CDR1 and CDR2 (germline): SGDLS, YYNGEE. The CDR3 DNA is TGTGCCAGCAGCCCCTCTAGCGGGGGGGCTCTTCCTGGGGCCAACGTCCTGACTTTC. It yields the protein CASSPSSGGALPGANVLTF.

The J gene is TRBJ1-3, the V gene TRBV7-2; TRBD1 is a possible D gene (5 bases). CDR3 length: 15 residues. In germline, CDR1 is SGHTA, CDR2 FQGNSA. Trimming stripped 2 bases from V and 4 bases from J, with 12 bases between. The CDR3 sequence is CASSLRGREGNTIYF. DNA of the CDR3: TGTGCCAGCAGCTTACGGGGGAGGGAAGGAAACACCATATATTTT.

The chain recombines TRBV28 with TRBJ2-7, with 10 bases matching TRBD1. The CDR3 totals 15 residues. Germline V gene lookup returns CDR1 MDHEN and CDR2 SYDVKM. The V and J ends lost 5 bases and 3 bases, in that order; junction bases with no gene match: 7. This chain's CDR3 is CASSPTGQGIYEQYF. DNA for the CDR3: TGTGCCAGCAGTCCTACGGGACAGGGGATCTACGAGCAGTACTTC.

The gene calls are TRBV2 and TRBJ1-5; 8 nucleotides line up with TRBD1. V was pared by 6 bases and J by 9 bases, with 7 bases of the junction left unmatched. In germline, CDR1 is SNHLY, CDR2 FYNNEI. The CDR3 runs 13 residues. The CDR3 sequence: CASSLDRDRPQHF. CDR3 bases: TGTGCCAGCAGCCTGGACAGGGACCGGCCCCAGCATTTT.

This rearrangement joins TRBV7-9 to TRBJ2-7; the D gene is possibly TRBD2 (6 bases). Germline CDR1 and CDR2: SEHNR and FQNEAQ (reference sequence). The CDR3 spans 14 residues. V lost 3 bases, J lost 0 bases, and 9 bases lay in between. The CDR3 loop reads CASSFEGLSYEQYF. CDR3 sequence (DNA): TGTGCCAGCAGCTTCGAGGGACTCTCCTACGAGCAGTACTTC.

In its sample, this clone was seen a few times. The chain links TRBV10-3 to TRBJ1-3, with D tentatively TRBD1 (5 bases). V was cut by 6 bases and J by 1 base, with 13 bases left in between. Germline CDR1 ENHRY, CDR2 SYGVKD. The CDR3 extends over 15 amino acids. The CDR3 region is CAISPTAFSGNTIYF. CDR3 DNA: TGTGCCATCAGCCCGACAGCTTTTTCTGGAAACACCATATATTTT.

The rearrangement uses TRBV7-8 and TRBJ1-4; TRBD1 is a possible D gene (6 bases). The germline V gene has CDR1 SGHVS and CDR2 FQNEAQ. CDR3 length equals 15 residues. V was clipped by 2 bases and J by 11 bases, with 18 bases between them. The CDR3 nucleotides read TGTGCCAGCAGCTTATATAGGGACACCCTTGAGAAACTGTTTTTT. It translates to CASSLYRDTLEKLFF.

The chain links TRBV5-4 to TRBJ1-6; TRBD1 aligns across 9 bases. The V gene end was trimmed by 3 bases and the J gene end by 9 bases; junction bases not matched to a gene: 10. The CDR3 has 16 residues. Germline lookup yields CDR1 SGHNT and CDR2 YYREEE (reference sequence). CDR3 coding DNA: TGTGCCAGCAGCTCACGCTTGGGACAGGGTGGTTCACCCCTCCACTTT. This encodes CASSSRLGQGGSPLHF.

The J gene is TRBJ1-4, the V gene TRBV15; D might be TRBD1 (6 bases). CDR3 length equals 17 residues. Germline CDR1 is LNHNV and CDR2 is YYDKDF (reference sequence). Trimming took off 1 base at V and 0 bases at J, with 12 bases between the two ends. CDR3 amino acids: CATSRVAGVTTNEKLFF. The CDR3 nucleotides are TGTGCCACCAGCAGAGTGGCAGGGGTAACAACTAATGAAAAACTGTTTTTT.

This chain uses TRBV18 with TRBJ1-2, with a weak D call TRBD1 (5 bases). The V gene lost 3 bases and the J gene lost 3 bases, with 11 bases spanning the gap. This CDR3 comprises 14 residues. Germline assignment: CDR1 KGHSH and CDR2 LQKENI. CDR3 bases: TGTGCCAGCTCACCGGCGGGGGGAGACTATGGCTACACCTTC. Its protein is CASSPAGGDYGYTF.

The V and J genes are TRBV10-3 and TRBJ2-1; 12 nucleotides agree with TRBD2. Germline V gene lookup returns CDR1 ENHRY and CDR2 SYGVKD. V lost 2 bases to trimming and J lost 7 bases; unmatched junction nucleotides: 0. This CDR3 is 14 amino acids long. The CDR3 region is CAISEGLAGNEQFF. The CDR3 DNA follows: TGTGCCATCAGTGAGGGACTAGCGGGAAATGAGCAGTTCTTC.

This clone turned up a few times. The gene calls are TRBV9 and TRBJ2-3; maybe TRBD2 (6 bases). Germline CDR1 reads SGDLS; CDR2 reads YYNGEE. With 2 bases removed from V and 7 bases from J, the gap between germline ends came to 17 bases. The CDR3 sequence is 15 residues long. The CDR3 region has the DNA TGTGCCAGCAGCGTTAACAACTTAGCGGCAAATACGCAGTATTTT. The encoded protein is CASSVNNLAANTQYF. Filled out from reference TRBV9 and TRBJ2-3, the complete variable domain reads DSGVTQTPKHLITATGQRVTLRCSPRSGDLSVYWYQQSLDQGLQFLIQYYNGEERAKGNILERFSAQQFPDLHSELNLSSLELGDSALYFCASSVNNLAANTQYFGPGTRLTVL.

The chain links TRBV28 to TRBJ2-3, with 8 bases fitting TRBD1. J gave up 2 bases and V 8 bases, and 6 bases lay outside the gene matches. Germline-derived CDR1 and CDR2 are MDHEN and SYDVKM. The CDR3 is made up of 14 amino acids. CDR3 nucleotide sequence: TGTGCCAGCTCGACAGGGGCGCACACAGATACGCAGTATTTT. Its translation: CASSTGAHTDTQYF.

The J gene is TRBJ1-2, the V gene TRBV28; maybe TRBD1 (5 bases). Trimming removed 7 bases from V and 3 bases from J, with 24 bases in between. The CDR3 spans 17 residues. CDR1 and CDR2 from the germline V gene are MDHEN and SYDVKM. CDR3 DNA: TGTGCCAGCAACACTAACCGTATAGCCAGGGCTTACTATGGCTACACCTTC. This codes for CASNTNRIARAYYGYTF.

There are a few counts of this clone. The chain couples TRBV7-2 to TRBJ2-1; D not certain. Between the trimmed V and J ends, which lost 0 bases and 0 bases, there was a span of 6 bases. Per the germline V gene, CDR1 is SGHTA and CDR2 is FQGNSA. There are 15 residues in the CDR3. CDR3 region: CASSLAYGSYNEQFF. In DNA form, the CDR3 reads TGTGCCAGCAGCTTAGCATACGGCTCCTACAATGAGCAGTTCTTC.

This chain links TRBV15 with TRBJ1-2; TRBD1 is a possible D gene (6 bases). The CDR3 length is 13 residues. Looked up from germline, CDR1 is LNHNV and CDR2 is YYDKDF (reference sequence). Trimming shortened V by 0 bases and J by 8 bases, and 10 bases separated the two germline ends. For the CDR3, the DNA is TGTGCCACCAGCAGAGATCGGCAGGGGGGCTACACCTTC. This translates into CATSRDRQGGYTF.

The chain carries TRBV5-1 and TRBJ1-2, with 8 bases matching TRBD1. This CDR3 contains 14 residues. Germline CDR1 SGHRS, CDR2 YFSETQ. Trimming took 2 bases from V and 4 from J; bases not matched to a gene: 4. The CDR3 loop reads CASSLSTGGYGYTF. The CDR3 DNA sequence: TGCGCCAGCAGCTTATCAACAGGGGGCTATGGCTACACCTTC.

The V call is TRBV6-5, the J call TRBJ1-5; 7 bases fit TRBD1. With 6 bases clipped from V and 4 bases from J, the junction kept 3 bases outside the gene matches. The CDR3 runs 13 residues. Looked up from germline, CDR1 is MNHEY and CDR2 is SVGAGI. In nucleotides, the CDR3 is TGTGCCAGCAGCCCACAGGGGAATCAGCCCCAGCATTTT. This gives the protein CASSPQGNQPQHF.

This clone was counted once. The genes are TRBV12-5 and TRBJ2-1; 7 bases agree with TRBD2. Looked up from germline, CDR1 is LGHNT and CDR2 is FRNRAP. V lost 2 bases to trimming and J lost 7 bases; unmatched junction nucleotides: 8. This CDR3 contains 15 residues. CDR3 nucleotide sequence: TGTGCTAGTGGTTTGTCAGGGAAAGCGGGGAATGAGCAGTTCTTC. Translation gives CASGLSGKAGNEQFF.

The chain couples TRBV4-1 to TRBJ1-2; D is unresolved. Germline V gene lookup returns CDR1 MGHRA and CDR2 YSYEKL. The V and J ends lost 1 base and 2 bases respectively, with 17 bases between them. This CDR3 is built from 17 residues. CDR3 sequence: CASSQGWGGGLNYGYTF. The CDR3 DNA sequence: TGCGCCAGCAGCCAAGGATGGGGAGGAGGACTGAACTATGGCTACACCTTC.

The chain couples TRBV5-1 to TRBJ2-1; 8 bases are a match to TRBD1. The CDR3 totals 14 residues. Germline V CDR1 and CDR2: SGHRS, YFSETQ. The V gene end was trimmed by 4 bases and the J gene end by 3 bases; junction bases not matched to a gene: 3. CDR3 sequence reads: CASSPGQDYNEQFF. Written as DNA, the CDR3 is TGCGCCAGCAGCCCGGGACAGGACTACAATGAGCAGTTCTTC.

V and J are TRBV7-8 and TRBJ1-1; TRBD1 matches 8 bases. In germline, CDR1 is SGHVS, CDR2 FQNEAQ. The junction had 2 bases not matched to a gene; V was cut back by 5 bases and J by 0 bases. The CDR3 sequence is 14 residues long. Here the CDR3 DNA reads TGTGCCAGCAGCACGGACAGGGTGAACACTGAAGCTTTCTTT. Translation gives CASSTDRVNTEAFF.

The rearrangement uses TRBV11-2 and TRBJ2-1, with 13 bases aligning to TRBD2. Germline CDR1 SGHAT, CDR2 FQNNGV. With 1 base clipped from V and 4 bases from J, the junction kept 7 bases outside the gene matches. This CDR3 is 18 amino acids long. This CDR3 reads CASSLGLAGGKGYNEQFF. The CDR3 DNA is TGTGCCAGCAGCTTAGGACTAGCGGGGGGAAAGGGGTACAATGAGCAGTTCTTC.

The chain employs TRBV18 and TRBJ1-2; D not certain. Per the germline V gene, CDR1 is KGHSH and CDR2 is LQKENI. V was cut by 0 bases and J by 4 bases, with 12 bases left in between. The CDR3 totals 15 residues. DNA for the CDR3: TGTGCCAGCTCACCACCGGGCCTTTCCCCCTATGGCTACACCTTC. Its translation is CASSPPGLSPYGYTF.

V is TRBV9 and J is TRBJ1-1; D might be TRBD1 (6 bases). There are 14 residues in the CDR3. The germline gives CDR1 SGDLS, CDR2 YYNGEE. The germline V and J ends were trimmed by 3 bases and 2 bases, with 11 bases remaining between them. The CDR3 region has the DNA TGTGCCAGCAGCGAGAAGACAGGAAACACTGAAGCTTTCTTT. It encodes CASSEKTGNTEAFF.

The chain combines TRBV19 with TRBJ1-1; 11 nucleotides match TRBD1. V was clipped by 2 bases and J by 4 bases; unmatched bases: 3. The CDR3 length is 15 residues. The V gene's germline CDR1 is LNHDA and CDR2 SQIVND (reference sequence). This CDR3 reads CASSILGQGATEAFF. Here the CDR3 DNA reads TGTGCCAGTAGTATATTAGGACAGGGGGCCACTGAAGCTTTCTTT. Full variable domain (rest looked up from reference TRBV19 and TRBJ1-1): DGGITQSPKYLFRKEGQNVTLSCEQNLNHDAMYWYRQDPGQGLRLIYYSQIVNDFQKGDIAEGYSVSREKKESFPLTVTSAQKNPTAFYLCASSILGQGATEAFFGQGTRLTVV.

The rearrangement joins TRBV6-6 to TRBJ1-5, with D hard to call. Looked up from germline, CDR1 is MNHNY and CDR2 is SVGAGI (reference sequence). The CDR3 has 15 residues. Trimming removed 0 bases at V and 4 bases at J, with 10 bases between. In DNA, the CDR3 is TGTGCCAGCAGTTACTCCGACAAGAAGAATCAGCCCCAGCATTTT. Translated: CASSYSDKKNQPQHF.

This clone was picked up one time. The gene calls are TRBV7-3 and TRBJ2-5; TRBD2 aligns across 7 bases. Germline V CDR1 and CDR2: SGHTA, FQGTGA. This CDR3 is built from 14 residues. V dropped 5 bases and J dropped 1; count of bases not matched to a gene: 4. The CDR3 protein is CASSPRGVQETQYF. The CDR3, as DNA: TGTGCCAGCAGCCCCCGGGGGGTCCAAGAGACCCAGTACTTC.

This chain joins TRBV30 and TRBJ1-2, with D possibly matching TRBD1 (6 bases). The CDR3 runs to 14 residues. Trimming took 2 bases from V and 7 from J, leaving 17 bases between them. Germline CDR1 is GTSNPN and CDR2 is SVGIG (reference sequence). CDR3 in DNA: TGTGCCTGGAGTTTTCTAGGGGGTGCGGGTGGCTACACCTTC. Amino acids: CAWSFLGGAGGYTF.